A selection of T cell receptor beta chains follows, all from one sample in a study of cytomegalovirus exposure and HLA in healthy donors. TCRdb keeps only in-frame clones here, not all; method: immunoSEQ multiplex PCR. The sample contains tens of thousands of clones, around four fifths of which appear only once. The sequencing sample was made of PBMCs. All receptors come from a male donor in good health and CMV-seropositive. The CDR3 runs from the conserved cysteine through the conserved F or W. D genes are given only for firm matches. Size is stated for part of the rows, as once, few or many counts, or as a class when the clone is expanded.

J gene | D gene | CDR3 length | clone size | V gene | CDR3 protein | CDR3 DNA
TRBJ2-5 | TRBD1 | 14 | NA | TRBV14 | CASSRRTGGETQYF | TGTGCCAGCAGCCGCAGGACAGGTGGCGAGACCCAGTACTTC
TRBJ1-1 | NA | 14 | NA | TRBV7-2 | CASSLSFGSTEAFF | TGTGCCAGCAGCTTATCATTCGGGAGTACTGAAGCTTTCTTT
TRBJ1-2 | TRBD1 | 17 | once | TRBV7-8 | CASSSALGTGFFYGYTF | TGTGCCAGCAGCTCGGCGTTGGGGACAGGGTTTTTCTATGGCTACACCTTC
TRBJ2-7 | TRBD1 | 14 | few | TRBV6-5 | CASRGPDRDYEQYF | TGTGCCAGCAGGGGACCGGACAGGGACTACGAGCAGTACTTC
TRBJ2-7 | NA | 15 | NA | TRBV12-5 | CASGRVENRSYEQYF | TGTGCTAGTGGCCGGGTGGAAAACCGCTCCTACGAGCAGTACTTC
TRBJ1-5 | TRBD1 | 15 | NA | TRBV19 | CASSVGQGGNQPQHF | TGTGCCAGTAGCGTAGGACAGGGGGGCAATCAGCCCCAGCATTTT
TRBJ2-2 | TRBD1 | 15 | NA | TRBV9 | CASSARDRASGELFF | TGTGCCAGCAGCGCCCGGGACAGGGCTTCCGGGGAGCTGTTTTTT
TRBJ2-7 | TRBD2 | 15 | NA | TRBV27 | CASSRAGALSYEQYF | TGTGCCAGCAGTCGAGCGGGGGCCCTTTCTTACGAGCAGTACTTC
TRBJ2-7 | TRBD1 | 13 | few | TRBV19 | CASKGTGMYEQYF | TGTGCCAGTAAAGGGACAGGGATGTACGAGCAGTACTTC
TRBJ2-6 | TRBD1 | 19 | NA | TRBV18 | CASSPEGQGAFSGANVLTF | TGTGCCAGCTCACCAGAAGGACAGGGGGCTTTTTCTGGGGCCAACGTCCTGACTTTC
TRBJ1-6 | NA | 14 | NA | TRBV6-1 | CASSPPGGGSPLHF | TGTGCCAGCAGTCCCCCTGGCGGGGGTTCACCCCTCCACTTT
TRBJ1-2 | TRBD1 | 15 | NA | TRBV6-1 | CASSARDRANYGYTF | TGTGCCAGCAGTGCCCGGGACAGGGCCAACTATGGCTACACCTTC
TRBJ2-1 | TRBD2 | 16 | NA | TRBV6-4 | CATSPSGGADSNEQFF | TGTGCCACCTCACCTAGCGGGGGGGCAGATAGTAATGAGCAGTTCTTC
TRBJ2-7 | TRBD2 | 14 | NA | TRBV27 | CASSYGTRAYEQYF | TGTGCCAGCAGTTACGGGACTAGGGCCTACGAGCAGTACTTC
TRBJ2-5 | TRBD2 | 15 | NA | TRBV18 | CASSPTAGGQETQYF | TGTGCCAGCTCACCAACAGCGGGGGGGCAAGAGACCCAGTACTTC
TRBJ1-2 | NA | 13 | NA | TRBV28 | CASSSGFSYGYTF | TGTGCCAGCAGTTCCGGTTTTAGCTATGGCTACACCTTC
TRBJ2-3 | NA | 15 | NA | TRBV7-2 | CASSLEGQGPDTQYF | TGTGCCAGCAGCTTAGAGGGGCAGGGCCCAGATACGCAGTATTTT
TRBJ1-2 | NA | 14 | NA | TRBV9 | CASSVTTGSYGYTF | TGTGCCAGCAGCGTAACTACAGGATCCTATGGCTACACCTTC
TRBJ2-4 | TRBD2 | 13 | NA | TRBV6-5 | CASRGLAGSIQYF | TGTGCCAGCAGGGGACTAGCTGGGTCCATTCAGTACTTC
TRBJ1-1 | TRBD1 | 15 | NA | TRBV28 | CASSLLDRVMAEAFF | TGTGCCAGCAGTTTATTGGACAGGGTCATGGCTGAAGCTTTCTTT
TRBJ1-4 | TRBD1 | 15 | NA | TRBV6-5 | CASSYLTGTNEKLFF | TGTGCCAGCAGTTACCTGACAGGGACTAATGAAAAACTGTTTTTT
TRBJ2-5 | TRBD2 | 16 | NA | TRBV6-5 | CASSYGAGVAQETQYF | TGTGCCAGCAGTTATGGAGCGGGAGTGGCCCAAGAGACCCAGTACTTC
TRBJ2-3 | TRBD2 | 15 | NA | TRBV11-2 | CASSWTSGSSNTQYF | TGTGCCAGCAGCTGGACTAGCGGGAGTTCGAATACGCAGTATTTT
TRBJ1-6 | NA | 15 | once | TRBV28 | CASTPSRGINSPLHF | TGTGCCAGCACCCCGAGCCGGGGAATAAATTCACCCCTCCACTTT
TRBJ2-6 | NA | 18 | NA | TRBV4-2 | CASSQVADRFGGANVLTF | TGTGCCAGCAGCCAAGTAGCGGACAGGTTCGGTGGGGCCAACGTCCTGACTTTC
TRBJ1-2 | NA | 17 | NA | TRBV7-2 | CASSLGVGGRLGYGYTF | TGTGCCAGCAGCTTAGGGGTGGGGGGGCGCCTCGGCTATGGCTACACCTTC
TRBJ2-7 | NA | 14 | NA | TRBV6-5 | CASSTNDRPGSWYF | TGTGCCAGCAGTACTAACGACAGACCGGGTAGCTGGTACTTC